This T cell receptor (beta chain) was documented in a study of OX40 agonist ivuxolimab in advanced cancers. Autoimmune disease history or systemic immunosuppression led to patient exclusion. The CDR3 loop spans 18 amino acids. Germline values: CDR1 SGHRS, CDR2 YFSETQ. J was trimmed by 3 bases and V by 6 bases; bases with no gene match: 17. Profiled with immunoSEQ multiplex PCR; TCRdb holds only in-frame clones, not every one. The table has roughly 62,000 clones, 80% to 90% seen once. The V call is TRBV5-1, the J call TRBJ1-2; 10 bases map to TRBD1. The sequencing used CD4+ or CD8+ T cells sorted from blood, collected in a trial of the OX40 agonist ivuxolimab. This receptor was obtained from an adult with an advanced solid tumor such as melanoma, head and neck, liver or kidney cancer. The CDR3 sequence: CASTVSPTWTGGHYGYTF. CDR3 in DNA: TGCGCCAGCACCGTTTCCCCAACGTGGACAGGGGGTCACTATGGCTACACCTTC. Full variable domain (remainder filled in from reference TRBV5-1 and TRBJ1-2): KAGVTQTPRYLIKTRGQQVTLSCSPISGHRSVSWYQQTPGQGLQFLFEYFSETQRNKGNFPGRFSGRQFSNSRSEMNVSTLELGDSALYLCASTVSPTWTGGHYGYTFGSGTRLTVV.